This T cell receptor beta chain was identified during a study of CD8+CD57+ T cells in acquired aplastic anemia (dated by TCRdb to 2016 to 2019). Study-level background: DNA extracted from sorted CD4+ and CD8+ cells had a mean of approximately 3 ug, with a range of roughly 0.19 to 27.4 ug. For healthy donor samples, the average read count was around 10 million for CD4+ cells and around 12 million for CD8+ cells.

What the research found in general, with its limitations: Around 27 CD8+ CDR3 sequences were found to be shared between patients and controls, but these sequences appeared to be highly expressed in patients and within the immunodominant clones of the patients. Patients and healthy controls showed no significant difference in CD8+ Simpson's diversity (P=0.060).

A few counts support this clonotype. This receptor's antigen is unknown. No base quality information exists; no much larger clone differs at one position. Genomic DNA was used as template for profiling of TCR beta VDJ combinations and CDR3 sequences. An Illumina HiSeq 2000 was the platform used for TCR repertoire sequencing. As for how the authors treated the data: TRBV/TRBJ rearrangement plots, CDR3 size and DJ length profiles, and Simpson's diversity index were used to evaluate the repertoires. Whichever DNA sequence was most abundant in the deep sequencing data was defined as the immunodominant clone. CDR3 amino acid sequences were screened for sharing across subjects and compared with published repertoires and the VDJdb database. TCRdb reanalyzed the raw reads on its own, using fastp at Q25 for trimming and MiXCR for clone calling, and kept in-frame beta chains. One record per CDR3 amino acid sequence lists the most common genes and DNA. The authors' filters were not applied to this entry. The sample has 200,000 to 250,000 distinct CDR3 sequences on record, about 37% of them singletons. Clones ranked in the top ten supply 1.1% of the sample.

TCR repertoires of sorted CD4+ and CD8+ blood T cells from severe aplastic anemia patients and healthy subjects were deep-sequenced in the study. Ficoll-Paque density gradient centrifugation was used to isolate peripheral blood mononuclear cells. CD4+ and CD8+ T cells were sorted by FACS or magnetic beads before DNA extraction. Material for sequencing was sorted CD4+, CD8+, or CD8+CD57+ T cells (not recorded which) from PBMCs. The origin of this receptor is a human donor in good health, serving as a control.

The CDR3 protein is CASSLSQRSSPYEQYF. The DNA sequence reads TGTGCCAGCAGTTTGAGCCAGAGGAGCAGCCCCTACGAGCAGTACTTC. The sequence is built from TRBV27 and TRBJ2-7; the D gene remains uncertain. The germline V gene (reference sequence) yields MNHEY for CDR1 and SMNVEV for CDR2. V and J are truncated by 3 bases and 2 bases respectively, leaving an intervening sequence of 17 bases. The CDR3 measures 16 amino acids from cysteine to phenylalanine. The kept DNA is CDR3 alone, 48 bases in frame from the first base.